This is a list of T cell receptor beta chains from one sample in a study of blood T cell repertoires in COVID-19. Here immunoSEQ multiplex PCR was the method, and the copy in TCRdb shows in-frame clones only, minus some. Of around 380,000 clones in the sample, around 87% were seen once. Sequences were obtained from PBMCs or T cells enriched from blood (not recorded which). The origin of the receptors is a young man who had recovered from COVID-19. Each CDR3 is given without its conserved first and last residue. A D gene is named only where the DNA matches it firmly.

len: 14; v_gene: TRBV5-1; d_gene: TRBD1; j_gene: TRBJ1-4; CDR3aa: ASSTTGAPTNEKLF
len: 13; v_gene: TRBV11-2; d_gene: NA; j_gene: TRBJ2-3; CDR3aa: ASSHPAGGTDTQY
len: 12; v_gene: TRBV4-1; d_gene: NA; j_gene: TRBJ2-2; CDR3aa: ATKWGVGTGELF
len: 13; v_gene: TRBV5-5; d_gene: NA; j_gene: TRBJ1-5; CDR3aa: ASSWGGGSNQPQH
len: 11; v_gene: TRBV11-2; d_gene: TRBD1; j_gene: TRBJ1-1; CDR3aa: ASSWDSRTEAF
len: 15; v_gene: TRBV5-4; d_gene: NA; j_gene: TRBJ2-3; CDR3aa: ASSLGPGHGYEDTQY
len: 13; v_gene: TRBV4-1; d_gene: TRBD1; j_gene: TRBJ2-7; CDR3aa: ASSQEIRGPVEQY
len: 13; v_gene: TRBV28; d_gene: NA; j_gene: TRBJ1-4; CDR3aa: ASSLGRGPNEKLF
len: 11; v_gene: TRBV19; d_gene: NA; j_gene: TRBJ1-6; CDR3aa: ASSVLQGGPLH
len: 13; v_gene: TRBV18; d_gene: NA; j_gene: TRBJ2-5; CDR3aa: ASSPPSSSTGTQY
len: 12; v_gene: TRBV11-3; d_gene: NA; j_gene: TRBJ1-4; CDR3aa: ASSRVGRNEKLF
len: 13; v_gene: TRBV6-6; d_gene: NA; j_gene: TRBJ1-3; CDR3aa: ASSYGNRAGNTIY
len: 18; v_gene: TRBV27; d_gene: TRBD2; j_gene: TRBJ2-5; CDR3aa: ASSSSPWLAGGWGEETQY
len: 13; v_gene: TRBV2; d_gene: TRBD1; j_gene: TRBJ1-2; CDR3aa: ASSEGAGGGYGYT
len: 12; v_gene: TRBV2; d_gene: TRBD1; j_gene: TRBJ1-2; CDR3aa: ASSEGAQGSGYT
len: 16; v_gene: TRBV4-1; d_gene: NA; j_gene: TRBJ1-5; CDR3aa: ASSAYSLGGSGNQPQH
len: 12; v_gene: TRBV2; d_gene: TRBD1; j_gene: TRBJ2-7; CDR3aa: ASSPRDRVHEQY
len: 11; v_gene: TRBV27; d_gene: TRBD1; j_gene: TRBJ2-5; CDR3aa: ASSWDREETQY
len: 12; v_gene: TRBV4-1; d_gene: NA; j_gene: TRBJ1-2; CDR3aa: ASSSRRQDLDYT
len: 10; v_gene: TRBV9; d_gene: TRBD1; j_gene: TRBJ1-5; CDR3aa: ASGQGGQPQH
len: 10; v_gene: TRBV7-9; d_gene: NA; j_gene: TRBJ2-3; CDR3aa: ASKGITDTQY
len: 10; v_gene: TRBV4-2; d_gene: NA; j_gene: TRBJ1-1; CDR3aa: ASSQEPRGAF
len: 11; v_gene: TRBV4-3; d_gene: TRBD2; j_gene: TRBJ2-7; CDR3aa: ASSPGLAHEQY
len: 10; v_gene: TRBV5-4; d_gene: NA; j_gene: TRBJ1-5; CDR3aa: ASSSYNQPQH
len: 11; v_gene: TRBV30; d_gene: TRBD1; j_gene: TRBJ1-5; CDR3aa: AVAGGSNQPQH
len: 14; v_gene: TRBV27; d_gene: NA; j_gene: TRBJ1-2; CDR3aa: ASSPAPRRAPYGYT
len: 11; v_gene: TRBV7-2; d_gene: NA; j_gene: TRBJ1-2; CDR3aa: ASSRDSGFGYT
len: 13; v_gene: TRBV10-3; d_gene: NA; j_gene: TRBJ2-3; CDR3aa: AIRRQGLLTDTQY
len: 13; v_gene: TRBV19; d_gene: TRBD1; j_gene: TRBJ1-4; CDR3aa: ASSTLTGARLKLF
len: 12; v_gene: TRBV5-1; d_gene: NA; j_gene: TRBJ1-1; CDR3aa: ASSLGQGGTEAF
len: 11; v_gene: TRBV12-3/TRBV12-4; d_gene: NA; j_gene: TRBJ1-6; CDR3aa: ASGGSSWSPLH
len: 15; v_gene: TRBV4-1; d_gene: NA; j_gene: TRBJ1-1; CDR3aa: ASSPDSTGTLNTEAF
len: 13; v_gene: TRBV18; d_gene: TRBD1; j_gene: TRBJ2-2; CDR3aa: ASSPRQGDTGELF
len: 13; v_gene: TRBV5-1; d_gene: NA; j_gene: TRBJ2-3; CDR3aa: ASSVGGRGTDTQY
len: 15; v_gene: TRBV5-1; d_gene: TRBD1; j_gene: TRBJ1-6; CDR3aa: ASSQNRGSSYNSPLH
len: 13; v_gene: TRBV18; d_gene: TRBD2; j_gene: TRBJ2-1; CDR3aa: ASSPTSGTWNEQF
len: 11; v_gene: TRBV2; d_gene: NA; j_gene: TRBJ1-1; CDR3aa: ASNSARNTEAF
len: 13; v_gene: TRBV27; d_gene: NA; j_gene: TRBJ1-6; CDR3aa: ASSLRRQGSSPLH
len: 15; v_gene: TRBV3-1/TRBV3-2; d_gene: TRBD2; j_gene: TRBJ2-1; CDR3aa: ASRGLAGVEPYNEQF
len: 11; v_gene: TRBV7-2; d_gene: NA; j_gene: TRBJ2-7; CDR3aa: ASSSDRTYEQY
len: 13; v_gene: TRBV19; d_gene: TRBD1; j_gene: TRBJ1-2; CDR3aa: ASSPWTGGDYGYT
len: 10; v_gene: TRBV7-8; d_gene: TRBD1; j_gene: TRBJ1-1; CDR3aa: ASSYRGNDAF
len: 11; v_gene: TRBV5-1; d_gene: NA; j_gene: TRBJ1-1; CDR3aa: ASSLTAYTEAF
len: 15; v_gene: TRBV6-1; d_gene: NA; j_gene: TRBJ1-1; CDR3aa: ASSEREIRVESTEAF
len: 11; v_gene: TRBV6-4; d_gene: NA; j_gene: TRBJ1-1; CDR3aa: ASRADRMGEAF
len: 12; v_gene: TRBV4-2; d_gene: NA; j_gene: TRBJ1-1; CDR3aa: ASSQDREATEAF